Listed below are T cell receptor beta chains from one sample, sequenced in a study of blood T cell repertoires in COVID-19. TCRdb keeps only in-frame clones here, not all; method: immunoSEQ multiplex PCR. This sample yields approximately 75,000 clones, of which under 80% are seen a single time; 28% belongs to the top ten. The sequenced material came from peripheral blood. These receptors originate from a woman of 80 years or more with active or convalescent COVID-19. The CDR3 runs from the conserved cysteine through the conserved F or W. Fields, in order: clone size, J gene, V gene, D gene, CDR3 protein, CDR3 DNA. The D gene is left open where the match is weak. Where a row states a size, it is once, few, many or the class of an expanded clone; other rows omit it.

.,TRBJ2-1,TRBV27,TRBD1,CASSKGTDSYNEQFF,TGTGCCAGCAGTAAGGGGACAGACTCCTACAATGAGCAGTTCTTC
.,TRBJ1-1,TRBV11-2,.,CASSPRGLRAFF,TGTGCCAGCAGCCCCAGGGGCTTGAGGGCTTTCTTT
.,TRBJ1-1,TRBV2,TRBD1,CASSDGQANTEAFF,TGTGCCAGCAGTGATGGACAGGCGAACACTGAAGCTTTCTTT
.,TRBJ2-6,TRBV3-1/TRBV3-2,.,CASSQDSVSSGANVLTF,TGTGCCAGCAGCCAAGATTCGGTGAGCTCTGGGGCCAACGTCCTGACTTTC
.,TRBJ2-7,TRBV7-2,TRBD1,CASSPETGGRSYEQYF,TGTGCCAGCAGCCCAGAGACAGGGGGCAGGTCCTACGAGCAGTACTTC
.,TRBJ2-2,TRBV3-1/TRBV3-2,.,CASSQALFTGELFF,TGTGCCAGCAGCCAAGCACTTTTCACCGGGGAGCTGTTTTTT
.,TRBJ2-7,TRBV10-3,.,CAISGGRGRSSYEQYF,TGTGCCATCAGTGGTGGGAGGGGGAGGAGCTCCTACGAGCAGTACTTC
.,TRBJ2-2,TRBV7-2,TRBD1,CASSWGQGSTGELFF,TGTGCCAGCAGCTGGGGACAGGGGAGCACCGGGGAGCTGTTTTTT
.,TRBJ1-4,TRBV9,TRBD1,CASSAGTGYEKLFF,TGTGCCAGCAGCGCCGGGACAGGGTATGAAAAACTGTTTTTT
.,TRBJ2-5,TRBV6-5,.,CASSWGVQETQYF,TGTGCCAGCAGTTGGGGAGTACAAGAGACCCAGTACTTC
.,TRBJ2-2,TRBV5-1,TRBD2,CASSRTSGELFF,TGCGCCAGCAGCCGGACTAGCGGGGAGCTGTTTTTT
.,TRBJ2-1,TRBV18,TRBD2,CASSPIAGTAYNEQFF,TGTGCCAGCTCACCGATAGCGGGGACCGCCTACAATGAGCAGTTCTTC
.,TRBJ1-2,TRBV7-2,.,CASSPVTGGYTF,TGTGCCAGCAGCCCCGTCACTGGTGGCTACACCTTC
few,TRBJ1-5,TRBV21-1,.,CASSKTPRDRYSNQPQHF,TGTGCCAGCAGCAAGACTCCCCGGGACAGGTATAGCAATCAGCCCCAGCATTTT